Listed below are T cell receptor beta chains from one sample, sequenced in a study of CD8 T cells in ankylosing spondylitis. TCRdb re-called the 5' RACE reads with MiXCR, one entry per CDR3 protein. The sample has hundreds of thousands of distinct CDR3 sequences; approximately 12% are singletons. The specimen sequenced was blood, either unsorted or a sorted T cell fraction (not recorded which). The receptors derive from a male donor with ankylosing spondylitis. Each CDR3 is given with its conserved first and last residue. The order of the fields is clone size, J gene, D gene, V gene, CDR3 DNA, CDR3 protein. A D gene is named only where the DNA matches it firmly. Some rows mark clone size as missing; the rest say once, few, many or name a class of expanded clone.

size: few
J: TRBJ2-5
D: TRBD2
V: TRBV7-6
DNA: TGTGCCAGCAGTCGGTCTGGCGGGAGTGGAGAGACCCAGTACTTC
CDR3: CASSRSGGSGETQYF

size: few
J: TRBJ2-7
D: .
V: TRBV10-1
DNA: TGCGCCAGCAGTGATCCGGGGTTCCACGAGCAGTACTTC
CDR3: CASSDPGFHEQYF

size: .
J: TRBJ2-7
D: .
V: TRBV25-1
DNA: TGTGCCAGCAGTCTCCCCGGGGCGACCTACGAGCAGTACTTC
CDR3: CASSLPGATYEQYF

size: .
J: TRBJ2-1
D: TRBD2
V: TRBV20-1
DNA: TGCAGTGCGACCGGGACTAGCAGGAGTGAGCAGTTCTTC
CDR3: CSATGTSRSEQFF

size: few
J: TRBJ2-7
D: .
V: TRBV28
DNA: TGTGCCAGCAGTTTATGGGGACACGCATCCTACGAGCAGTACTTC
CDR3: CASSLWGHASYEQYF

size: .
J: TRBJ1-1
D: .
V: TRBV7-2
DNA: TGTGCCAGCAGCTTAGGCGGAAGGAGCAGGAGAGCTTTCTTT
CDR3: CASSLGGRSRRAFF

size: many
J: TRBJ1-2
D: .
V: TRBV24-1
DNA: TGTGCCACCAGTGATTATAGGGATGGCTACACCTTC
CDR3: CATSDYRDGYTF

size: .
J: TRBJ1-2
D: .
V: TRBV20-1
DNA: TGCAGTGCTAGGGTGGGACGGACGGTGAGAGGTGGCTACACCTTC
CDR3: CSARVGRTVRGGYTF

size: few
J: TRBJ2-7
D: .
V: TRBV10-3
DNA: TGTGCCATCAGTGGCGGGACAGATTACTACGAGCAGTACTTC
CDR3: CAISGGTDYYEQYF

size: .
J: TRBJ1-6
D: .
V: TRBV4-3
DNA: TGCGCCAGCAGCCAAACCGGGACCAGGGCGAGATCACCCCTCCACTTT
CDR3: CASSQTGTRARSPLHF

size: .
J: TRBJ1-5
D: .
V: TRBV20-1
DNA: TGCAGTGCTAGGCCCTATATAAGGAGTAGCAATCAGCCCCAGCATTTT
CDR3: CSARPYIRSSNQPQHF

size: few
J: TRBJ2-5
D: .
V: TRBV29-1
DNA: TGCAGCGTTGAAGACACGGGGTTTCAAGAGACCCAGTACTTC
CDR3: CSVEDTGFQETQYF

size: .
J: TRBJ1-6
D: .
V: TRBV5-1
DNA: TGCGCCAGCAGCTTTCAAGTGGGCTACTATAATTCACCCCTCCACTTT
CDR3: CASSFQVGYYNSPLHF

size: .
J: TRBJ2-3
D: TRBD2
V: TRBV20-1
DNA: TGCAGTGCCCAACTAGCGGGTCGGTCAGATACGCAGTATTTT
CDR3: CSAQLAGRSDTQYF

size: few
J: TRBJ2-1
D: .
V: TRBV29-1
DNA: TGCAGCTGGCGGTACAATGAGCAGTTCTTC
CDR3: CSWRYNEQFF

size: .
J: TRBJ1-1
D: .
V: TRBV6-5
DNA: TGTGCCAGCAGTTACTCGATGAGGGGCGCCCTAAACACTGAAGCTTTCTTT
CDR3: CASSYSMRGALNTEAFF

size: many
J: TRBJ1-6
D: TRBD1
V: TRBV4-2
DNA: TGTGCCAGCAGCCCGGACAGGGGAGGGCAAGGATCACCCCTCCACTTT
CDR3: CASSPDRGGQGSPLHF

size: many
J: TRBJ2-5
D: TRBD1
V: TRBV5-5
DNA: TGTGCCAGCAGCTTTCCCCCGGGACAGGGGACCCAGTACTTC
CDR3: CASSFPPGQGTQYF

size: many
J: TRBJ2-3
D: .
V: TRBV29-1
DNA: TGCAGCGTTGGGGGGCACCCCGACAGAGTCAGCACAGATACGCAGTATTTT
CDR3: CSVGGHPDRVSTDTQYF

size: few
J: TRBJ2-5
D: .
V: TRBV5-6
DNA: TGTGCCAGCAGCTTTGGCGGGATGGAGACCCAGTACTTC
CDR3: CASSFGGMETQYF

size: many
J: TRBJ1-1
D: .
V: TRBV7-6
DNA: TGTGCCAGCAGCTTACCTTACGAGGGCAGGGCTACCGAAGCTTTCTTT
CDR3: CASSLPYEGRATEAFF

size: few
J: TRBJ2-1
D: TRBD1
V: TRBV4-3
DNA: TGCGCCAGCAGCCGACACGGGACAGGGGACAATGAGCAGTTCTTC
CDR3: CASSRHGTGDNEQFF

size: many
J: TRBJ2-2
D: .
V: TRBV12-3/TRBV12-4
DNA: TGTGCCAGCACGGAAAGGGGGGAGCTGTTTTTT
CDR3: CASTERGELFF

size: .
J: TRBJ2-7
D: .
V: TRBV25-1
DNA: TGTGCCAGCAGGGGGGGAGGCGAGCAGTACTTC
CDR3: CASRGGGEQYF

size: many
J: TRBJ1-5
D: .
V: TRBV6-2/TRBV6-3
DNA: TGTGCCAGCAGTTATGTAACGGAGATTCAGCCCCAGCATTTT
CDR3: CASSYVTEIQPQHF

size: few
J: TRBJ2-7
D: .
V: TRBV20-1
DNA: TGCAGTGCTGGGTTACGACGGAACCTGGGCGAGCAGTACTTC
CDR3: CSAGLRRNLGEQYF

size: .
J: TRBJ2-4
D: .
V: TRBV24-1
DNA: TGTGCCACCAGGCTTAAGGATCGGACGGATCCCAAAAACATTCAGTACTTC
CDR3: CATRLKDRTDPKNIQYF

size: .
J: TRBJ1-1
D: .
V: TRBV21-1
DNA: TGTGCCAGCAGCAAATCCAATCCTGAAGCTTTCTTT
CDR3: CASSKSNPEAFF

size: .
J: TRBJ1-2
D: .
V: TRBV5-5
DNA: TGTGCCAGCATGCTTCGGACGGGGCTCTCTGGCTACACCTTC
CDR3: CASMLRTGLSGYTF

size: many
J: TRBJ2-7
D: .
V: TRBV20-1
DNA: TGCAGTGCTGCCGGGAGCAATTATCGGAACGAGCAGTACTTC
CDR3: CSAAGSNYRNEQYF

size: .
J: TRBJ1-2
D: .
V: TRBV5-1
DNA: TGCGCCAGCAGCGTCCGGGACACCACCTATGGCTACACCTTC
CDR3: CASSVRDTTYGYTF

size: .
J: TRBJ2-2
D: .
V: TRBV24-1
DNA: TGTGCCACCAGTAGTGGGTATTACACCGGGGAGCTGTTTTTT
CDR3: CATSSGYYTGELFF

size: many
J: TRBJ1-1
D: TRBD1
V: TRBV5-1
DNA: TGCGCCAGCAGCGTTTCCAGGGGGCTGGTGGCTTTCTTT
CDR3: CASSVSRGLVAFF

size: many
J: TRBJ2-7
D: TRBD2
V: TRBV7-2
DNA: TGTGCCAGCAGCTTAGAGCCTAGCGGGATCGAGCAGTACTTC
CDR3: CASSLEPSGIEQYF

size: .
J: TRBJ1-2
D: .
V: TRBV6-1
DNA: TGTGCCAGCAGTCCCCGGGCCAGAGGCTATGGCTACACCTTC
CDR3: CASSPRARGYGYTF

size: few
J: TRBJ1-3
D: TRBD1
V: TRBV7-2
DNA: TGTGCCAGCAGCTTTCGGGACAGCTCTGGAAACACCATATATTTT
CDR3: CASSFRDSSGNTIYF

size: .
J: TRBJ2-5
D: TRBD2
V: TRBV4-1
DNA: TGCGCCAGCAGCCCGGCTCCGGGAGGGACCGGGGCCCAGTACTTC
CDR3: CASSPAPGGTGAQYF

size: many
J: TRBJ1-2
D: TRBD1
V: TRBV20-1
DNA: TGCAGTGCTAGAGATCAGCCAGGACAGGGAGTGAGTGGCTACACCTTC
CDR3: CSARDQPGQGVSGYTF